This T cell receptor beta chain comes out of a study of shared clonotypes between healthy human individuals. When replicate PCRs were run on sorted subsets, they used 200 to 250 ng DNA, tens of thousands of T cell genomes. Some clones are missing from TCRdb's copy, which holds only in-frame ones; the method was immunoSEQ multiplex PCR. The sample contains 2 million to 2.5 million clones, approximately 95% of which appear only once. General study points: Non-shared clonotypes showed lower generation probabilities than clonotypes common to all four donors.

Germline CDR1 reads MNHNS; CDR2 reads SASEGT. V lost 6 bases and J lost 6; bases outside the gene matches: 3. The CDR3 has 14 residues. This clone was seen just once. Its antigen is undetermined. The investigators split CD4+ cells into a CD45RA+ naive subset and a CD45RA-negative memory subset. The sample taken for sequencing was naive CD4+ T cells from PBMCs. Subset defined: CD45RA+ positively selected. This clonotype was obtained from a man between 18 and 29 years old in good health. Some clones in this sample may be carry-over from other donors' samples. This rearrangement joins TRBV6-1 to TRBJ2-7; TRBD2 agrees at 15 bases. DNA for the CDR3: TGTGCCAGCAGCGGACTAGCGGGAGGGAGCGAGCAGTACTTC. Translated: CASSGLAGGSEQYF.